A selection of T cell receptor beta chains follows, all from one sample in a study of blood T cells in healthy people across ages. MiXCR, run by TCRdb on the 5' RACE reads, gives a single entry per CDR3 protein. The table records 1.5 million or so distinct CDR3 sequences, 35% to 45% of them present only once. The specimen sequenced was blood. The receptors originated from a woman aged 18-30 years in good health. Each CDR3 is given with its conserved first and last residue. The order of the fields is V gene, clone size, D gene, J gene, CDR3 DNA, CDR3 protein. The D gene is left open where the match is weak. Size tells how often a clone was seen (once, few, many) or the class of an expanded clone, and some rows leave it out.

TRBV4-3	once	-	TRBJ2-7	TGCGCCAGCAGCCAAGAAGGGGCGGCCCAGTACTTC	CASSQEGAAQYF
TRBV9	-	-	TRBJ2-1	TGTGCCAGCAGCGCCCTCCCGGGACTGGCTTGGAATGAGCAGTTCTTC	CASSALPGLAWNEQFF
TRBV7-9	-	-	TRBJ2-7	TGTGCCAGCAGCTTAGCGATAGGGGCTTACGAGCAGTACTTC	CASSLAIGAYEQYF
TRBV6-1	few	TRBD1	TRBJ1-4	TGTGCCAGCAGTCAAACAGACCGGGACAGGGGATTTAATGAAAAACTGTTTTTT	CASSQTDRDRGFNEKLFF
TRBV20-1	-	-	TRBJ2-3	TGCAGTGCTAGAGATTGGGACGGGGGGCCCACAGATACGCAGTATTTT	CSARDWDGGPTDTQYF
TRBV5-1	few	TRBD1	TRBJ1-5	TGCGCCAGCAGCTTGGGACTTGGGACAGAAAATCAGCCCCAGCATTTT	CASSLGLGTENQPQHF
TRBV7-9	-	TRBD1	TRBJ1-2	TGTGCCAGCAGGGCCACAGGGGTCCCCTATGGCTACACCTTC	CASRATGVPYGYTF
TRBV12-3/TRBV12-4	-	-	TRBJ1-2	TGTGCCAGCAGTTTCGGGGGGAAGGGGAATGGCTACACCTTC	CASSFGGKGNGYTF
TRBV14	-	-	TRBJ2-3	TGTGCCAGCAGCCAAGATCTGATAGATACGCAGTATTTT	CASSQDLIDTQYF
TRBV10-3	-	TRBD2	TRBJ2-1	TGTGCCATCAACCCCGGGGCGGGAGCCTACGAGCAGTTCTTC	CAINPGAGAYEQFF
TRBV29-1	-	TRBD2	TRBJ2-3	TGCAGCGTTGAAGATCGTAGCGGGGGAGCAGATACGCAGTATTTT	CSVEDRSGGADTQYF
TRBV6-1	-	-	TRBJ2-1	TGTGCCAGCAGTGGTTGGGGTTTTTTTAGCGGTGGCAACAATGAGCAGTTCTTC	CASSGWGFFSGGNNEQFF
TRBV21-1	-	-	TRBJ2-4	TGTGCCAGCAGCAAGGTACAGGGGCCGCCGATTGAAAACATTCAGTACTTC	CASSKVQGPPIENIQYF
TRBV6-5	-	TRBD2	TRBJ2-3	TGTGCCAGCAGGGCGAGCGGGGGATCCTCGGATACGCAGTATTTT	CASRASGGSSDTQYF
TRBV7-2	few	-	TRBJ2-3	TGTGCCAGCAGCTTAGGTTGGGGGCTAGGAGATACGCAGTATTTT	CASSLGWGLGDTQYF
TRBV7-2	-	-	TRBJ1-5	TGTGCCAGCAGCTTAGGGGATGTATTTCGTCAGCCCCAGCATTTT	CASSLGDVFRQPQHF
TRBV27	-	-	TRBJ1-1	TGTGCCAGCAGTTTTAGGGGCGGGAACACTGAAGCTTTCTTT	CASSFRGGNTEAFF
TRBV6-5	once	TRBD1	TRBJ1-2	TGTGCCAGCAGGACAGGGGAAGGAGGAGGCTACACCTTC	CASRTGEGGGYTF
TRBV3-1	few	TRBD1	TRBJ2-1	TGTGCCAGCAGCCAAAGTCAGGGGACAGGGGATGTCCAGAGCTCCTACAATGAGCAGTTCTTC	CASSQSQGTGDVQSSYNEQFF
TRBV5-5	-	-	TRBJ2-7	TGTGCCAGCAGCTTTGGAACCCCCACCTACGAGCAGTACTTC	CASSFGTPTYEQYF
TRBV7-9	-	TRBD1	TRBJ2-3	TGTGCCAGCAGCTTAGCGTCCGGGACAGGGCCGCCAGATACGCAGTATTTT	CASSLASGTGPPDTQYF
TRBV9	-	-	TRBJ2-1	TGTGCCAGCAGCTCCCGGGACTTGGAAAATGAGCAGTTCTTC	CASSSRDLENEQFF
TRBV4-2	few	-	TRBJ2-1	TGTGCCAGCAGCTTCGACCCGGCCCTGCCATATGAGCAGTTCTTC	CASSFDPALPYEQFF
TRBV6-5	few	-	TRBJ1-2	TGTGCCAGCATCCCCCTCCGGGACACTCCTAACTATGGCTACACCTTC	CASIPLRDTPNYGYTF
TRBV6-1	-	TRBD2	TRBJ2-7	TGTGCCAGCAGCCCGGGCGGGGGTGTCGTCTACGAGCAGTACTTC	CASSPGGGVVYEQYF
TRBV25-1	many	TRBD1	TRBJ2-5	TGTGCCAGCAGTGCATCGACAGGGGGCAGAGAGACCCAGTACTTC	CASSASTGGRETQYF
TRBV20-1	-	-	TRBJ2-2	TGCAGTGCTAGTAAGGGGTGGAACACCGGGGAGCTGTTTTTT	CSASKGWNTGELFF
TRBV28	-	TRBD2	TRBJ2-1	TGTGCCAGCATCCAAGCGGGGTCTGGATACAATGAGCAGTTCTTC	CASIQAGSGYNEQFF
TRBV6-5	-	-	TRBJ1-5	TGTGCCAGCACCTACGGTGACCGGAGCCAGCCCCAGCATTTT	CASTYGDRSQPQHF
TRBV6-6	many	TRBD2	TRBJ2-7	TGTGCCAGCAGGTACTCCGGGACTAGCGCCGACGAGCAGTACTTC	CASRYSGTSADEQYF
TRBV15	few	-	TRBJ2-1	TGTGCCACCAACCAGGGGGGCCTCTACAATGAGCAGTTCTTC	CATNQGGLYNEQFF
TRBV25-1	few	TRBD1	TRBJ1-1	TGTGCCAGCAGTGAATTTGGACAGGACACTGAAGCTTTCTTT	CASSEFGQDTEAFF
TRBV6-5	-	-	TRBJ2-7	TGTGCCAGCAGACAACGCCCGGTCTACAATGAGCAGTACTTC	CASRQRPVYNEQYF
TRBV10-3	-	TRBD2	TRBJ2-2	TGTGCCATCAGTGTTGGCGGGAGAGGAACCGGGGAGCTGTTTTTT	CAISVGGRGTGELFF
TRBV20-1	-	-	TRBJ1-3	TGCAGTGCTAATAGGAGGGGATCTGGAAACACCATATATTTT	CSANRRGSGNTIYF
TRBV28	-	-	TRBJ1-5	TGTGCCAGCAGGACGATGGGGATGACGGGCAATCAGCCCCAGCATTTT	CASRTMGMTGNQPQHF
TRBV29-1	once	TRBD2	TRBJ2-3	TGCAGCCATAGGACTAGCGGGAACACAGATACGCAGTATTTT	CSHRTSGNTDTQYF
TRBV20-1	few	TRBD2	TRBJ2-7	TGCAGTGCGAGAAAATCTAGCGGCTCCTACGAGCAGTACTTC	CSARKSSGSYEQYF
TRBV5-6	few	-	TRBJ2-4	TGTGCCAGCAGCTTGCAGGGGGGGCTGACCAAAAACATTCAGTACTTC	CASSLQGGLTKNIQYF
TRBV12-3/TRBV12-4	many	-	TRBJ1-2	TGTGCCAGCAGTTTTCGGGGCTATGGCTACACCTTC	CASSFRGYGYTF
TRBV20-1	-	-	TRBJ2-5	TGCAGTGCTAGTAGTTCGGGGGCGGGTGAGCAGTACTTC	CSASSSGAGEQYF
TRBV4-1	many	-	TRBJ2-7	TGCGCCAGCAGCCAAGATAGACCGTTCCCGGGAGAGGCCTACGAGCAGTACTTC	CASSQDRPFPGEAYEQYF
TRBV27	-	-	TRBJ1-1	TGTGCCAGCAGTAGGGGGGGGGGCGGGCACACTGAAGCTTTCTTT	CASSRGGGGHTEAFF
TRBV10-3	-	TRBD2	TRBJ2-7	TGTGCCATCAGTGAGACTAGCGGGAGGCGAACCTACGAGCAGTACTTC	CAISETSGRRTYEQYF
TRBV18	-	-	TRBJ1-1	TGTGCCAGCTCACCACCGGCAGGGGCGAACACTGAAGCTTTCTTT	CASSPPAGANTEAFF